These 15 T cell receptor beta chains were sequenced from one sample in a study of T cell repertoires in cytomegalovirus infection. Using its own MiXCR run on the reads, TCRdb lists one record per CDR3 protein. This table has some 350,000 distinct CDR3 sequences, under 35% appearing once. No antigens are known for them. Here the sequenced sample was cultured PBMCs, taken from culture after CMV antigen stimulation. These receptors originate from a human donor in good health (CMV status not recorded). Some clones in this sample may be carry-over from other donors' samples.

This CDR3 is CASSVAGGTYNEQFF. In DNA form, the CDR3 reads TGTGCCAGCAGCGTAGCCGGGGGTACCTACAATGAGCAGTTCTTC. The rearrangement joins TRBV9 to TRBJ2-1; D might be TRBD2 (6 bases). V gave up 0 bases and J gave up 2 bases, with 9 bases separating them. The CDR3 has 15 residues. In germline, CDR1 is SGDLS, CDR2 YYNGEE.

The gene calls are TRBV5-1 and TRBJ2-5; no reliable D call. V lost 3 bases and J 5 bases, leaving 14 bases between the germline ends. This CDR3 is 14 amino acids long. Germline assignment: CDR1 SGHRS and CDR2 YFSETQ. CDR3 DNA: TGCGCCAGCAGCTCGGATCCGAGGTCGGAGACCCAGTACTTC. It codes for CASSSDPRSETQYF. The full variable domain, rest sourced from reference TRBV5-1 and TRBJ2-5, is KAGVTQTPRYLIKTRGQQVTLSCSPISGHRSVSWYQQTPGQGLQFLFEYFSETQRNKGNFPGRFSGRQFSNSRSEMNVSTLELGDSALYLCASSSDPRSETQYFGPGTRLLVL.

There are a few counts of this clonotype. The chain combines TRBV25-1 with TRBJ2-7; D unresolved. Trimming removed 3 bases at V and 3 bases at J, with 15 bases between. Germline loops: CDR1 MGHDK, CDR2 SYGVNS. The CDR3 consists of 15 residues. The CDR3 protein is CASSDSRTGSYEQYF. CDR3 nucleotides: TGTGCCAGCAGTGATTCCCGGACCGGAAGCTACGAGCAGTACTTC.

CDR3 bases: TGCAGCGTTGGGCTAGCGGGAGGGGAGGAGACCCAGTACTTC. The encoded protein is CSVGLAGGEETQYF. The gene calls are TRBV29-1 and TRBJ2-5, with 12 bases fitting TRBD2. The CDR3 covers 14 residues. CDR1 and CDR2 from the germline V gene are SQVTM and ANQGSEA. Trimming cost V 4 bases and J 5 bases; bases outside gene matches: 5.

This clonotype was detected only a few times. The J gene is TRBJ2-3, the V gene TRBV6-1, with TRBD2 as a possible D gene (5 bases). This CDR3 contains 14 residues. From germline, CDR1 is MNHNS and CDR2 SASEGT. Trimming pared 6 bases from V and 1 base from J, leaving 11 bases between. CDR3 amino acids: CASRGWGGTDTQYF. CDR3 DNA: TGTGCCAGCAGGGGTTGGGGAGGCACAGATACGCAGTATTTT.

This clonotype occurred a few times. The V gene is TRBV7-2, the J gene TRBJ2-5; 9 nucleotides agree with TRBD2. In germline, CDR1 is SGHTA, CDR2 FQGNSA. CDR3 length: 15 residues. V lost 4 bases to trimming and J lost 3 bases; unmatched junction nucleotides: 6. CDR3 sequence: CASSSPSGMKETQYF. As DNA, the CDR3 is TGTGCCAGCAGCTCGCCTAGCGGGATGAAAGAGACCCAGTACTTC.

The chain carries TRBV10-2 and TRBJ2-1, with D unclear. Trimming stripped 3 bases from V and 9 bases from J, with 9 bases between. CDR3 size: 12 residues. Germline CDR1 WSHSY, CDR2 SAAADI. The CDR3 protein is CASSDGATEQFF. Written as DNA, the CDR3 is TGCGCCAGCAGTGATGGAGCTACTGAGCAGTTCTTC.

In DNA, the CDR3 is TGTGCCAGCAGCTTAGAGAAGGCTACTGAAGCTTTCTTT. This gives the protein CASSLEKATEAFF. The J gene is TRBJ1-1, the V gene TRBV7-6; no clear D. This CDR3 has 13 amino acids. CDR1 and CDR2 from the germline V gene are SGHVS and FNYEAQ. The V gene lost 1 base and the J gene lost 5 bases, with 8 bases spanning the gap.

This clonotype came up a few times. J is TRBJ2-2 and V is TRBV5-6, with TRBD1 identical over 8 bases. V was clipped by 4 bases and J by 8 bases; unmatched bases: 10. Germline CDR1 SGHDT, CDR2 YYEEEE. The CDR3 runs 15 residues. The CDR3 nucleotides are TGTGCCAGCAGCGAGGATGGGACAGGCCTTGGGGAGCTGTTTTTT. It specifies CASSEDGTGLGELFF.

V and J are TRBV3-1 and TRBJ2-1, with D unclear. TRBJ2-7 explains the end of the DNA better; the J call may be wrong. Germline CDR1 reads LGHDT; CDR2 reads YNNKEL (reference sequence). CDR3 length: 14 residues. CDR3 protein: CASSHYSVYNEQYF. The CDR3 bases are TGTGCCAGCAGCCACTACTCCGTCTACAATGAGCAGTACTTC.

This chain uses TRBV3-1 with TRBJ1-3; 8 nucleotides agree with TRBD1. The CDR3 contains 16 residues. Per germline, CDR1 LGHDT and CDR2 YNNKEL (reference sequence). J was trimmed by 4 bases and V by 1 base; bases with no gene match: 6. The CDR3: CASSQVGGTGGNTIYF. The CDR3 coding sequence is TGTGCCAGCAGCCAAGTCGGCGGGACAGGAGGAAACACCATATATTTT.

This clonotype has only a few counts. The CDR3 spells CASSLDRGRNNSPLHF. CDR3 in DNA: TGTGCCAGCAGCTTAGACAGAGGCAGAAATAATTCACCCCTCCACTTT. J is TRBJ1-6 and V is TRBV11-2; no firm D call. This CDR3 region has 16 residues. In germline, CDR1 is SGHAT, CDR2 FQNNGV. Trimming shortened V by 0 bases and J by 5 bases, and 11 bases separated the two germline ends.

This clonotype turned up a few times. This rearrangement joins TRBV28 to TRBJ1-1; D not certain. Germline assignment: CDR1 MDHEN and CDR2 SYDVKM. V was pared by 3 bases and J by 5 bases, with 4 bases between. The CDR3 length is 11 residues. The CDR3 reads CASSFKTEAFF. Written as DNA, the CDR3 is TGTGCCAGCAGTTTTAAAACTGAAGCTTTCTTT.

V and J are TRBV12-3 or TRBV12-4 and TRBJ1-2; 8 bases agree with TRBD1. The V gene end was trimmed by 6 bases and the J gene end by 5 bases; junction bases not matched to a gene: 14. CDR3 size: 16 residues. The CDR3 here is CASSPHDRGLGYGYTF. Written as DNA, the CDR3 is TGTGCCAGCAGCCCTCATGACAGGGGACTCGGGTATGGCTACACCTTC.

This chain uses TRBV6-6 with TRBJ1-5; TRBD1 might be the D (6 bases). V was pared by 5 bases and J by 3 bases, with 20 bases between. CDR3 length: 17 amino acids. CDR1 and CDR2 from the germline V gene are MNHNY and SVGAGI (reference sequence). The CDR3 reads CASSRRAAGDHNQPQHF. The CDR3 bases are TGTGCCAGCAGTCGGCGGGCGGCAGGGGATCACAATCAGCCCCAGCATTTT.